The 14 T cell receptor beta chains presented below share a single source sample, sequenced in a study of CD8 T cells in Susac syndrome. RNA, at about 0.45 to 1 ug, was reverse transcribed with random hexamers. TCRdb re-called the immunoSEQ multiplex PCR reads with MiXCR, one entry per CDR3 protein. The repertoire holds 200,000 to 250,000 distinct CDR3 sequences, about 94% seen once, with 0.15% to 0.2% in the top ten. Sample: CD4+ T cells from PBMCs. The source of these receptors is a human donor with Susac syndrome.

This rearrangement joins TRBV24-1 to TRBJ2-5; either TRBD1 or TRBD2 may fit D (5 bases each). Trimming took off 7 bases at V and 2 bases at J, with 16 bases between the two ends. The CDR3 consists of 15 residues. The germline V gene has CDR1 KGHDR and CDR2 SFDVKD. The CDR3 DNA follows: TGTGCCACCAGCACGGGACGTACCTTACAAGAGACCCAGTACTTC. This sequence encodes CATSTGRTLQETQYF.

The chain joins TRBV20-1 to TRBJ1-5; 8 nucleotides align to TRBD1. V shed 1 base and J 2 bases; nucleotides not matched to a gene: 1. The CDR3 totals 14 residues. Germline V CDR1 and CDR2: DFQATT, SNEGSKA (reference sequence). The DNA of the CDR3 is TGCAGTGCTAGAGCAGGGGGCGGCAATCAGCCCCAGCATTTT. Its protein is CSARAGGGNQPQHF.

This rearrangement joins TRBV28 to TRBJ2-7; perhaps D is TRBD1 or TRBD2 (5 bases each). The CDR3 covers 13 residues. Germline CDR1 is MDHEN and CDR2 is SYDVKM. V was cut by 2 bases and J by 5 bases, with 10 bases left in between. The CDR3 protein is CASSLGGRNEQYF. The CDR3 region has the DNA TGTGCCAGCAGTTTAGGGGGAAGGAACGAGCAGTACTTC.

This chain joins TRBV5-1 and TRBJ2-7; D gene unclear. Germline CDR1 and CDR2: SGHRS and YFSETQ. The ends were cut back, 1 base at V and 4 bases at J, with 6 bases in the middle. This CDR3 region has 12 residues. DNA of the CDR3: TGCGCCAGCAGCTTGCCCTCGTACGAGCAGTACTTC. It encodes CASSLPSYEQYF.

The chain combines TRBV7-9 with TRBJ1-3; no reliable D call. V shed 6 bases and J shed 7 bases, with 22 bases lying between them. The CDR3 runs 16 residues. Germline CDR1 and CDR2: SEHNR and FQNEAQ (reference sequence). CDR3 region: CASRPIRTPSWNTIYF. The CDR3 nucleotides read TGTGCCAGCAGACCCATCCGGACGCCTTCTTGGAACACCATATATTTT.

The chain carries TRBV12-3 or TRBV12-4 and TRBJ1-1, with unresolved D. This CDR3 spans 12 amino acids. Trimming took off 5 bases at V and 2 bases at J, with 6 bases between the two ends. The CDR3 spells CASSAGNTEAFF. In DNA, the CDR3 is TGTGCCAGCAGTGCGGGTAACACTGAAGCTTTCTTT.

The rearrangement links TRBV6-2 or TRBV6-3 to TRBJ2-7, with 9 bases that match TRBD1. The germline CDR1 and CDR2 sequences are MNHEY and SVGEGT. Trimming cost V 0 bases and J 3 bases; bases outside gene matches: 9. The CDR3 consists of 17 residues. The CDR3 nucleotides are TGTGCCAGCAGTTACTCGTCCGGGACAGGGACCAACTACGAGCAGTACTTC. Protein product: CASSYSSGTGTNYEQYF.

The V and J genes are TRBV20-1 and TRBJ1-1; D possibly corresponds to TRBD1 (5 bases). Germline-derived CDR1 and CDR2 are DFQATT and SNEGSKA (reference sequence). The CDR3 spans 13 residues. V was cut by 6 bases and J by 7 bases, with 18 bases left in between. CDR3 in amino acids: CSAKEGLVREAFF. In DNA form, the CDR3 reads TGCAGTGCAAAGGAGGGGCTCGTCCGTGAAGCTTTCTTT.

V usage is TRBV20-1 and J usage is TRBJ2-1, with D perhaps TRBD1 (6 bases). The V end was cut by 6 bases, the J end by 0 bases, with 15 bases between. Per germline, CDR1 DFQATT and CDR2 SNEGSKA (reference sequence). This CDR3 has 15 residues. Written as DNA, the CDR3 is TGCAGTGCGCCGTCAGGGGTGAGCTCCTACAATGAGCAGTTCTTC. As protein: CSAPSGVSSYNEQFF.

V gene TRBV10-1 combines with J gene TRBJ2-5; possible D gene TRBD1, 6 bases. Trimming removed 6 bases at V and 5 bases at J, with 19 bases between. This CDR3 spans 15 amino acids. Germline CDR1 and CDR2: WNHNN and SYGVQD (reference sequence). CDR3: CASSRSRQAWETQYF. CDR3 sequence (DNA): TGCGCCAGCAGCCGAAGTCGACAGGCATGGGAGACCCAGTACTTC.

J is TRBJ2-1 and V is TRBV20-1, with D perhaps assigned TRBD1 or TRBD2 (5 bases each). V dropped 6 bases and J dropped 3 bases, with 18 bases sitting between them. This CDR3 is 15 amino acids long. Germline V gives CDR1 DFQATT, CDR2 SNEGSKA (reference sequence). The CDR3 bases are TGCAGTGCGGTACCGGGACGGAGATTCTACAATGAGCAGTTCTTC. This encodes CSAVPGRRFYNEQFF.

The J gene is TRBJ1-1, the V gene TRBV7-9, with D possibly being TRBD1 (5 bases). Germline V lookup: CDR1 SEHNR, CDR2 FQNEAQ (reference sequence). The CDR3 spans 17 residues. Trimming took off 1 base at V and 12 bases at J, with 27 bases between the two ends. The CDR3 loop is CASSLGSAKPGPGRPFF. The CDR3 nucleotides are TGTGCCAGCAGCTTAGGTTCGGCCAAACCGGGACCTGGGAGGCCTTTCTTT.

The chain carries TRBV2 and TRBJ1-6, with D hard to call. Germline V gives CDR1 SNHLY, CDR2 FYNNEI. Deletions cut 3 bases from V and 7 bases from J, with 10 bases between. CDR3 size: 14 residues. The CDR3 reads CASSELVRNSPLHF. In nucleotides, the CDR3 is TGTGCCAGCAGTGAGTTAGTCCGGAATTCACCCCTCCACTTT.

This chain connects TRBV5-1 to TRBJ1-1; D gene unclear. Trimming pared 6 bases from V and 4 bases from J, leaving 19 bases between. CDR1 is SGHRS and CDR2 is YFSETQ in the germline V gene. The CDR3 is 15 amino acids. CDR3 residues: CASTIEGGGFTEAFF. DNA for the CDR3: TGCGCCAGCACCATAGAGGGAGGAGGGTTCACTGAAGCTTTCTTT.